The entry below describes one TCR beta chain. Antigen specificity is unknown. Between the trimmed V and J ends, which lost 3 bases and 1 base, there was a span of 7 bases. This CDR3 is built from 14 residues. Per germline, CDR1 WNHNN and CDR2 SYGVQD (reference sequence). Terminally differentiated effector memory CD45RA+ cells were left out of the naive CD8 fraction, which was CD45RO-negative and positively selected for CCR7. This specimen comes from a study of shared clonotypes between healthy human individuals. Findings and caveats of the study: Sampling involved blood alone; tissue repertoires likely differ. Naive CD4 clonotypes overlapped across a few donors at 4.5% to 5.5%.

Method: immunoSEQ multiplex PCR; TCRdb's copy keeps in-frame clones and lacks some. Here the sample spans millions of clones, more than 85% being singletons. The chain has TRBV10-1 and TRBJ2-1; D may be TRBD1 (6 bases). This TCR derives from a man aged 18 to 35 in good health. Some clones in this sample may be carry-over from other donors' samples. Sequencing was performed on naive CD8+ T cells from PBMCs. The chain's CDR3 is CASSDRGSYNEQFF. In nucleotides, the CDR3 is TGCGCCAGCAGTGACAGGGGATCCTACAATGAGCAGTTCTTC.